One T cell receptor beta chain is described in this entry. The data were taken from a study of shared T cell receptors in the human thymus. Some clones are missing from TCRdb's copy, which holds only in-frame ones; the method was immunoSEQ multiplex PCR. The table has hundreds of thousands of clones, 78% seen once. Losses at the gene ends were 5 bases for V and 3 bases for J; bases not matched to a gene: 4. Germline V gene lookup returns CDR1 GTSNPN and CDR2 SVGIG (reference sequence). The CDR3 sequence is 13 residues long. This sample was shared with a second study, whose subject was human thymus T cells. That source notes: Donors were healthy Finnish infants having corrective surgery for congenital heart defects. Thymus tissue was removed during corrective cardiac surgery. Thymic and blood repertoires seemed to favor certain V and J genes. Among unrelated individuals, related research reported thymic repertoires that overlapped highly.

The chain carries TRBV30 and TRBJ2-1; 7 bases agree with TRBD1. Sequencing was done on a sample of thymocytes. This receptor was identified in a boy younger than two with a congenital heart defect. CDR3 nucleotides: TGTGCCTGGGTAGGGGACAGCTACAATGAGCAGTTCTTC. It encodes CAWVGDSYNEQFF.